Here is one T cell receptor beta chain with its context. Its specificity is not known. The data originate from a study of cytomegalovirus exposure and HLA in healthy donors. The CDR3 has 15 residues. CDR1 and CDR2 (germline): LGHNA, YNFKEQ. V lost 1 base, J lost 5 bases, and 12 bases lay in between. Findings of the study overall: A later analysis linked a missense DCLRE1C variant to TCR beta V- and J-gene trimming.

The PCR employed 60 Vbeta primers together with 13 Jbeta primers. Method: immunoSEQ multiplex PCR; TCRdb's copy keeps in-frame clones and lacks some. Across approximately 52,000 clones, the top ten clones capture around 9% of the sample. Sequencing was carried out using PBMCs. This clonotype originated in a man aged 50 or older in good health and CMV-seropositive. This chain links TRBV4-2 with TRBJ2-1; weak D call: TRBD2 (6 bases). Written as DNA, the CDR3 is TGTGCCAGCAGCCAAGTGGCGGGACCCGACAATGAGCAGTTCTTC. Its translation is CASSQVAGPDNEQFF.